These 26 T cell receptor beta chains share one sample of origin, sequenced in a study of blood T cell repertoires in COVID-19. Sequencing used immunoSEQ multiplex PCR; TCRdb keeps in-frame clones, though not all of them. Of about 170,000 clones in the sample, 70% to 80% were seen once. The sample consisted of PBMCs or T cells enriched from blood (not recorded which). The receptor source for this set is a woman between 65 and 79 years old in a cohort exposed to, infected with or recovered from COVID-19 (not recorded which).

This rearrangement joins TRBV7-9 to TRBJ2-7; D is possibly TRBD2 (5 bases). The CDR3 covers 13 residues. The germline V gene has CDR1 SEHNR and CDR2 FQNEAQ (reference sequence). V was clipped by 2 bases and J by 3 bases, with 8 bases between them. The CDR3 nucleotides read TGTGCCAGCAGCTTATTTCGGGACTACGAGCAGTACTTC. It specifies CASSLFRDYEQYF.

The CDR3 DNA sequence: TGTGCCAGCAGCTATGGACTAGCGGGAGTCCGCAGCTCCTACGAGCAGTACTTC. This gives the protein CASSYGLAGVRSSYEQYF. The gene calls are TRBV7-3 and TRBJ2-7; TRBD2 matches 13 bases. The length of the CDR3 is 18 residues. CDR1 SGHTA and CDR2 FQGTGA come from the germline V gene. The V and J ends lost 4 bases and 0 bases, in that order; junction bases with no gene match: 9.

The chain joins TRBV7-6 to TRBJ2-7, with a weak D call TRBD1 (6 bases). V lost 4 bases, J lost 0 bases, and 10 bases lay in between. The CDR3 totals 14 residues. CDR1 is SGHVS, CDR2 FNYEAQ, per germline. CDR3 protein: CASSSGQLSYEQYF. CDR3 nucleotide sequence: TGTGCCAGCAGCTCAGGACAGCTCTCCTACGAGCAGTACTTC.

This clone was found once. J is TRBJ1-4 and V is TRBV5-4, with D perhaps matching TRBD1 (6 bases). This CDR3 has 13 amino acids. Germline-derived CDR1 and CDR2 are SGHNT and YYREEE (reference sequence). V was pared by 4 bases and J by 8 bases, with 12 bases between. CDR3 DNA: TGTGCCAGCAGCCAGAGGGGACACGAAAAACTGTTTTTT. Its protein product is CASSQRGHEKLFF.

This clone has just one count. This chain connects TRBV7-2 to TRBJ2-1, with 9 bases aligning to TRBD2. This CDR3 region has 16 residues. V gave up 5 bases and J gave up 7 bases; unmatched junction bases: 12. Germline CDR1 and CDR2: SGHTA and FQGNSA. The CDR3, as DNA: TGTGCCAGCAGCCCCCGTTTTAGCGGGAGAAGAAATGAGCAGTTCTTC. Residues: CASSPRFSGRRNEQFF.

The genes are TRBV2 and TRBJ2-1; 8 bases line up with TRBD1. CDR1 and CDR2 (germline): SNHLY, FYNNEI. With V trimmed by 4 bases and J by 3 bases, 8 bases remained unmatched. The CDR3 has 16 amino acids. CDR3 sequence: CASSASTGEGYNEQFF. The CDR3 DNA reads TGTGCCAGCAGTGCTTCGACAGGGGAAGGCTACAATGAGCAGTTCTTC.

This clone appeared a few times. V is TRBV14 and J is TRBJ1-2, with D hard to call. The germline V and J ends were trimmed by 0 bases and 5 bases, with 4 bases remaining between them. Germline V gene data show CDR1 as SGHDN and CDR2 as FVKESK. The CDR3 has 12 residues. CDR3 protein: CASSQDSYGYTF. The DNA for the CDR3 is TGTGCCAGCAGCCAAGACTCGTATGGCTACACCTTC.

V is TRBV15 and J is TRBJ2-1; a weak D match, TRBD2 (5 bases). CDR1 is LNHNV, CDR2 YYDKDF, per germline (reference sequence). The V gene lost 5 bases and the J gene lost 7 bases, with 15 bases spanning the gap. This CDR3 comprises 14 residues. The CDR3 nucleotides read TGTGCCACCAGCCCGGGGTATGCTGATAATGAGCAGTTCTTC. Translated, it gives CATSPGYADNEQFF.

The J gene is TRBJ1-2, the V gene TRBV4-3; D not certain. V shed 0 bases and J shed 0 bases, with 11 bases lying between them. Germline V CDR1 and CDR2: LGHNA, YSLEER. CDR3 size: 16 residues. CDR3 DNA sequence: TGCGCCAGCAGCCAAGAGATACAGATAGCTAACTATGGCTACACCTTC. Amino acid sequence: CASSQEIQIANYGYTF.

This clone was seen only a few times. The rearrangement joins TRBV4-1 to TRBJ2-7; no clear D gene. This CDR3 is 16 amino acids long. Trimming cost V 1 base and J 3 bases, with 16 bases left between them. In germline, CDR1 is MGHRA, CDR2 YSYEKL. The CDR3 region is CASSQVAPGLGYEQYF. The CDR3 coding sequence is TGCGCCAGCAGCCAAGTAGCTCCGGGTTTGGGCTACGAGCAGTACTTC.

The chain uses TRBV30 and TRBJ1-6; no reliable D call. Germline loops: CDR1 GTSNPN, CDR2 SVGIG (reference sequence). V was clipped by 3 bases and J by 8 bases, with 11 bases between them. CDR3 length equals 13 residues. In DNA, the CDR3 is TGTGCCTGGAGGGCACGGAGAGATTCACCCCTCCACTTT. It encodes CAWRARRDSPLHF.

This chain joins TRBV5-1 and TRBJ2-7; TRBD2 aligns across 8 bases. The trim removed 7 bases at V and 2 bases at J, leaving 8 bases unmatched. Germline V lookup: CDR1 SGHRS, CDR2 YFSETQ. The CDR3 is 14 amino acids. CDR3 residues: CASGTGGPTYEQYF. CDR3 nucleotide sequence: TGCGCCAGCGGGACGGGAGGGCCAACCTACGAGCAGTACTTC.

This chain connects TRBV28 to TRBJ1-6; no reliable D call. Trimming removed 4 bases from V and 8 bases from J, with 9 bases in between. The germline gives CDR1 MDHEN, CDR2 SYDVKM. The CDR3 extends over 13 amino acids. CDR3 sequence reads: CASSSGGYSPLHF. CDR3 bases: TGTGCCAGCAGTTCCGGAGGTTATTCACCCCTCCACTTT.

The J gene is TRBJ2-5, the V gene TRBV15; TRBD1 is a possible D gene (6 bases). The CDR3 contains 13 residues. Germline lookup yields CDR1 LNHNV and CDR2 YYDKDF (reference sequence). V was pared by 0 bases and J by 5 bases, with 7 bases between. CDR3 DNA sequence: TGTGCCACCAGCAGAGATCAGGGGGAGACCCAGTACTTC. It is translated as CATSRDQGETQYF.

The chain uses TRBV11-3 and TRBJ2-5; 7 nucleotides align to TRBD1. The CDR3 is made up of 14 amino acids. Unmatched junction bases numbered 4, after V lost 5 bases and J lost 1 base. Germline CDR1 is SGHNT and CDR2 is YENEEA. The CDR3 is CASSPGTAQETQYF. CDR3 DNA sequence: TGTGCCAGCAGCCCTGGGACAGCCCAAGAGACCCAGTACTTC.

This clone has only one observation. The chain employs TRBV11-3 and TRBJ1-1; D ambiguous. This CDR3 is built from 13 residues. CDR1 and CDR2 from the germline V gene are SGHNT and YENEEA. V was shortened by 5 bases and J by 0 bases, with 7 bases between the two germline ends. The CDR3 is CASSQNMNTEAFF. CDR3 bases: TGTGCCAGCAGCCAAAACATGAACACTGAAGCTTTCTTT.

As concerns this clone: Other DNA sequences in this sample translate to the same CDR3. The CDR3 sequence is CASSERDTQYF. The CDR3 coding sequence is TGTGCCAGCAGTGAGAGGGATACGCAGTATTTT. The chain carries TRBV2 and TRBJ2-3; D uncertain. The CDR3 sequence is 11 residues long. Germline V gene data show CDR1 as SNHLY and CDR2 as FYNNEI. Trimming pared 3 bases from V and 6 bases from J, leaving 4 bases between.

CDR3 loop: CASRDGSQETQYF. CDR3 DNA: TGCGCCAGCAGGGATGGGAGCCAAGAGACCCAGTACTTC. The genes are TRBV5-1 and TRBJ2-5; tentatively, D is TRBD2 (5 bases). The CDR3 spans 13 residues. Looked up from germline, CDR1 is SGHRS and CDR2 is YFSETQ. The V end lost 5 bases, the J end lost 1 base, and 9 bases lay between the germline ends.

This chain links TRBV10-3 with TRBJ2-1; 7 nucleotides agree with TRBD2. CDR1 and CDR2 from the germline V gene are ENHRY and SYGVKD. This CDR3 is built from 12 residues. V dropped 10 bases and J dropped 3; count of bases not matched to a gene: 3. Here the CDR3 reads CASQRGYNEQFF. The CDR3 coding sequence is TGTGCCAGCCAGCGGGGCTACAATGAGCAGTTCTTC.

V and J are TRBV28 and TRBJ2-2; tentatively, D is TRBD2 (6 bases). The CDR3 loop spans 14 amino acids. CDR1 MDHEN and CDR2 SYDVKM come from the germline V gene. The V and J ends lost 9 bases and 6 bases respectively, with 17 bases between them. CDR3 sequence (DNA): TGTGCCAGTATGGGGGGATCAAGGGCCGGGGAGCTGTTTTTT. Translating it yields CASMGGSRAGELFF. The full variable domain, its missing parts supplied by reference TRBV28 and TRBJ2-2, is DVKVTQSSRYLVKRTGEKVFLECVQDMDHENMFWYRQDPGLGLRLIYFSYDVKMKEKGDIPEGYSVSREKKERFSLILESASTNQTSMYLCASMGGSRAGELFFGEGSRLTVL.

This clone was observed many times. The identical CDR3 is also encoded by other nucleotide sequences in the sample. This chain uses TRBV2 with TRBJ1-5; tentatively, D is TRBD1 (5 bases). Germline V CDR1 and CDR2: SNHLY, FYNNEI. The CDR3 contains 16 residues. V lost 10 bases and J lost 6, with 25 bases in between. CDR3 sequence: CAIRRVGQGGGQPQHF. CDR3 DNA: TGTGCCATCCGGAGGGTTGGGCAGGGCGGCGGTCAGCCCCAGCATTTT.

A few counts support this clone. The CDR3: CASSLSPTGRLPQHF. Here the CDR3 DNA reads TGTGCCAGCAGTTTAAGTCCGACAGGCAGGCTGCCCCAGCATTTT. The V call is TRBV27, the J call TRBJ1-5; D is possibly TRBD1 (6 bases). Germline V gives CDR1 MNHEY, CDR2 SMNVEV (reference sequence). Between the trimmed V and J ends, which lost 2 bases and 9 bases, there was a span of 17 bases. The CDR3 covers 15 residues.

This chain's CDR3 is CASSIGTGGSKNIQYF. CDR3 sequence (DNA): TGTGCCAGTAGTATAGGTACAGGGGGCAGCAAAAACATTCAGTACTTC. J is TRBJ2-4 and V is TRBV19, with 9 bases fitting TRBD1. Germline-derived CDR1 and CDR2 are LNHDA and SQIVND (reference sequence). This CDR3 comprises 16 residues. The junction had 4 bases not matched to a gene; V was cut back by 1 base and J by 3 bases.

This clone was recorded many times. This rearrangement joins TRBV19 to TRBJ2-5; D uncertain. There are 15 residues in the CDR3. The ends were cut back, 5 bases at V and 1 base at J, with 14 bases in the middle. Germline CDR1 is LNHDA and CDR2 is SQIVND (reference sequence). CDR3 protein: CASSQGGSFQETQYF. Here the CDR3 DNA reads TGTGCCAGTAGTCAAGGCGGCAGCTTCCAAGAGACCCAGTACTTC.

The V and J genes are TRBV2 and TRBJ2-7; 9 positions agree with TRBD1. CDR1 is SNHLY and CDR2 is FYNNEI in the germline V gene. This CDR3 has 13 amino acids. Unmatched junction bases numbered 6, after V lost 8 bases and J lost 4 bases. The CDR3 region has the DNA TGTGCCAGCTCCCGGACAGGGGTATACGAGCAGTACTTC. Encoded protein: CASSRTGVYEQYF.

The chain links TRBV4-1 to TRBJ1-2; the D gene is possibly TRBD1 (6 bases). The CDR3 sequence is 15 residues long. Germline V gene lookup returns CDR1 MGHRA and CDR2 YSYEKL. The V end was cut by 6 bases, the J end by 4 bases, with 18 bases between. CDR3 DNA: TGCGCCAGCAGGAACCTGGGGGGGCGCGCCTATGGCTACACCTTC. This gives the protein CASRNLGGRAYGYTF.